These 8 T cell receptor beta chains were all obtained from the same sample, sequenced in a study of blood T cells in healthy people across ages (dated by TCRdb to the mid-2010s). The library was obtained by 5' RACE. Data came from an Illumina HiSeq 2500. A second roughly 6 to 12 cycle PCR used a sample-barcoded 5' primer and a J-beta primer mix. TCRdb passed the public sequencing reads through fastp at Q25 and MiXCR, retaining productive beta sequences. Identical CDR3 proteins give one entry, which carries the most common genes and DNA. Within this sample are 870,000 or so distinct CDR3 sequences, with around 28% of them counted one time only. The ten most abundant clones make up roughly 17% of the sample. Material: blood. Source of these receptors: a woman of 80 years or more in good health.

Details on this clonotype: One end of the junction does not line up with germline, which may come from a read error. The J gene is TRBJ2-5, the V gene TRBV6-2 or TRBV6-3, with no clear D. The DNA end is a closer match to TRBJ2-7, so the J assignment may be wrong. The CDR3 extends over 13 amino acids. CDR1 is MNHEY and CDR2 is SVGEGT in the germline V gene. CDR3 coding DNA: TGTGCCGGCAGTTACTCTTTAGTCTACGAGCAGTACTTC. It encodes CAGSYSLVYEQYF.

The CDR3 spells CATSDTTGPDGYTF. DNA for the CDR3: TGTGCCACCAGTGATACGACAGGGCCGGATGGCTACACCTTC. This chain connects TRBV24-1 to TRBJ1-2, with 7 bases identical to TRBD1. Germline CDR1 is KGHDR and CDR2 is SFDVKD. V was pared by 3 bases and J by 6 bases, with 6 bases of the junction left unmatched. This CDR3 spans 14 amino acids.

This chain joins TRBV20-1 and TRBJ2-1, with 13 bases lining up with TRBD2. The DNA matches TRBJ2-7 better at its end, which makes the J call doubtful. Germline V gene lookup returns CDR1 DFQATT and CDR2 SNEGSKA (reference sequence). CDR3 length: 20 residues. The CDR3 protein is CSARDHSLAGGPSSYNEQYF. The DNA of the CDR3 is TGCAGTGCTAGAGATCATTCACTAGCGGGGGGGCCGAGCTCCTACAATGAGCAGTACTTC.

In regard to this clonotype: Just one base apart from a much larger clone, this may be a read error. V is TRBV24-1 and J is TRBJ2-3; TRBD2 matches 10 bases. Germline values: CDR1 KGHDR, CDR2 SFDVKD. CDR3 length: 14 residues. CDR3 in DNA: TGTGCCGCCAGTACTAGCGGGGGCACAGATACGCAGTATTTT. Translation gives CAASTSGGTDTQYF.

This clonotype has at least ten counts. J is TRBJ2-3 and V is TRBV3-1; 9 bases fit TRBD1. Germline CDR1 and CDR2: LGHDT and YNNKEL (reference sequence). V trimming: 4 bases; J trimming: 0 bases; junction bases outside the gene matches: 5. The CDR3 spans 16 residues. The CDR3 reads CASSRGTGHSTDTQYF. CDR3 in DNA: TGTGCCAGCAGCCGAGGGACAGGGCATAGCACAGATACGCAGTATTTT.

Many counts were recorded for this clonotype. The chain's CDR3 is CSASGTGAYEQYF. CDR3 nucleotides: TGCAGTGCTAGTGGGACAGGGGCCTACGAGCAGTACTTC. This chain uses TRBV20-1 with TRBJ2-7; 10 bases map to TRBD1. The CDR3 runs to 13 residues. Germline V gene sequence: CDR1 DFQATT, CDR2 SNEGSKA (reference sequence). V lost 3 bases to trimming and J lost 2 bases; unmatched junction nucleotides: 1.

The chain has TRBV30 and TRBJ2-7; 8 bases agree with TRBD1. The end of the DNA is better explained by TRBJ2-4, so the J call may be wrong. CDR1 and CDR2 (germline): GTSNPN, SVGIG (reference sequence). This CDR3 region has 13 residues. The DNA for the CDR3 is TGTGCCTGGAGACCAGGGGGCGTAAACATTCAGTACTTC. It codes for CAWRPGGVNIQYF.

This clonotype was picked up a small number of times. The J gene is TRBJ1-6, the V gene TRBV2; 10 bases are a match to TRBD1. V shed 8 bases and J 9 bases; nucleotides not matched to a gene: 7. This CDR3 has 14 residues. Germline V gene lookup returns CDR1 SNHLY and CDR2 FYNNEI. The CDR3 protein is CASEFGTGVSPLHF. DNA of the CDR3: TGTGCCAGCGAATTTGGGACAGGGGTTTCACCCCTCCACTTT.